The entry that follows covers one T cell receptor beta chain sequence. This entry comes from a study of shared T cell receptors in the human thymus. Unmatched junction bases numbered 11, after V lost 0 bases and J lost 1 base. Looked up from germline, CDR1 is LGHNA and CDR2 is YSLEER. This CDR3 comprises 18 residues. TCRdb's table, derived via immunoSEQ multiplex PCR, lists solely in-frame clones and lacks some. The sample records some 660,000 clones, over 75% being singletons. The same sample was also used in a study of human thymus T cells.

This TCR derives from a boy under two years old with a congenital heart defect. V is TRBV4-3 and J is TRBJ1-1, with 7 bases identical to TRBD1. The specimen sequenced was thymocytes. The CDR3 DNA follows: TGCGCCAGCAGCCAAGATAAGGGGGCGAGCAGTACGAACACTGAAGCTTTCTTT. Protein: CASSQDKGASSTNTEAFF.